The rows below give T cell receptor beta chains drawn from one sample of a study of blood T cell repertoires in COVID-19. Generated by immunoSEQ multiplex PCR, the TCRdb table keeps only in-frame clones and is missing some. This table has roughly 190,000 clones, roughly 84% appearing once. Sequencing used PBMCs or T cells enriched from blood (not recorded which). The receptors here all came from a woman aged 25 to 45 who had recovered from COVID-19. Each CDR3 is given with its conserved first and last residue. The order of the fields is clone size, J gene, V gene, D gene, CDR3 protein, CDR3 DNA. A D gene is named only where the DNA matches it firmly. Size is stated for part of the rows, as once, few or many counts, or as a class when the clone is expanded.

. TRBJ2-1 TRBV19 . CASSITGSYNEQFF TGTGCCAGTAGTATTACGGGGTCCTACAATGAGCAGTTCTTC
. TRBJ2-1 TRBV19 TRBD2 CASRGTSGRAEQFF TGTGCCAGTAGGGGGACTAGCGGGAGGGCTGAGCAGTTCTTC
. TRBJ1-1 TRBV4-1 TRBD1 CASSQAQGGTEAFF TGCGCCAGCAGCCAAGCTCAGGGGGGCACTGAAGCTTTCTTT
. TRBJ1-5 TRBV7-3 . CASSQQGSNQPQHF TGTGCCAGCAGCCAACAGGGCTCCAATCAGCCCCAGCATTTT
. TRBJ1-5 TRBV19 . CASSTEIYSNQPQHF TGTGCCAGTAGTACGGAGATTTATAGCAATCAGCCCCAGCATTTT
. TRBJ2-3 TRBV24-1 . CATSDVVADTDTQYF TGTGCCACCAGTGATGTGGTGGCGGACACAGATACGCAGTATTTT
. TRBJ2-2 TRBV9 TRBD2 CASSPRWWREVNTGELFF TGTGCCAGCAGCCCCCGGTGGTGGCGGGAGGTAAACACCGGGGAGCTGTTTTTT
. TRBJ2-7 TRBV6-5 TRBD1 CASSPDRGKRYEQYF TGTGCCAGCAGTCCAGACAGGGGGAAGCGGTACGAGCAGTACTTC
. TRBJ1-1 TRBV5-6 TRBD1 CASSLRGQGRETEAFF TGTGCCAGCAGCCTCAGGGGACAGGGGAGGGAAACTGAAGCTTTCTTT
. TRBJ1-6 TRBV27 TRBD1 CASSPRAGQNSPLHF TGTGCCAGCAGTCCACGTGCGGGACAGAATTCACCCCTCCACTTT
. TRBJ1-3 TRBV7-9 . CASSLARVNTIYF TGTGCCAGCAGCTTAGCCAGGGTAAACACCATATATTTT
. TRBJ1-2 TRBV28 . CASSHGIDRILYGYTF TGTGCCAGCAGTCACGGGATCGACAGGATTCTCTATGGCTACACCTTC
. TRBJ2-2 TRBV28 TRBD1 CASSTRTGHGELFF TGTGCCAGCAGCACACGGACAGGGCACGGGGAGCTGTTTTTT
. TRBJ2-5 TRBV18 TRBD2 CASSPIGTSGGRKETQYF TGTGCCAGCTCACCGATCGGGACTAGCGGGGGCCGGAAAGAGACCCAGTACTTC
. TRBJ2-2 TRBV2 TRBD2 CASNEAGVRTGELFF TGTGCCAGCAATGAAGCGGGAGTACGAACCGGGGAGCTGTTTTTT
. TRBJ1-2 TRBV18 . CASSLLSREDYGYTF TGTGCCAGCTCCCTTCTATCGAGGGAGGACTATGGCTACACCTTC
. TRBJ2-3 TRBV21-1 . CASSKPLASTDTQYF TGTGCCAGCAGCAAACCTTTAGCGTCGACAGATACGCAGTATTTT
once TRBJ2-5 TRBV11-2 . CASSLDPADRRGTQYF TGTGCCAGCAGCTTAGACCCCGCAGATCGGAGGGGGACCCAGTACTTC
. TRBJ2-1 TRBV10-3 . CASRQDNEQFF TGTGCCAGCCGACAGGACAATGAGCAGTTCTTC
. TRBJ1-6 TRBV7-7 . CASSAGVPQFNSPLHF TGTGCTAGCAGCGCAGGGGTGCCACAATTCAATTCACCCCTCCACTTT